This is a list of T cell receptor beta chains from one sample in a study of T-cell reconstitution after alpha-beta-depleted transplantation in children. Each CDR3 protein is one row after TCRdb ran MiXCR on the PCR reads. Among fewer than 750,000 distinct CDR3 sequences listed, approximately 22% were seen once. Specimen: PBMCs, mostly from graft donor cells, collected 360 days after TCRalphabeta/CD19-depleted stem cell transplant. These receptors all stem from a boy less than two years old who had a stem cell transplant for acute myeloid leukemia, so the T cells may come from the graft donor. Both conserved end residues are trimmed from each CDR3. Clone size is stated in some rows and not others, as once, few, many or a class when expanded.

j_call clone_size v_call cdr3_aa
TRBJ2-1 few TRBV7-9 ASSYIPGLQF
TRBJ1-5 few TRBV12-3/TRBV12-4 ASSPFDRRTQH
TRBJ1-2 once TRBV6-2/TRBV6-3 ASSRTPGQGLHT
TRBJ2-5 . TRBV6-1 ASSMTSGGLWETQY
TRBJ1-1 . TRBV13 ASSLPGQGAEAF
TRBJ2-7 few TRBV20-1 SARPFTGSSYEQY
TRBJ2-1 . TRBV5-1 ASSLGRGVPQVAYNEQF
TRBJ1-1 few TRBV29-1 SVVTGRANTEAF
TRBJ2-5 few TRBV20-1 SAPRTGDKETQY
TRBJ1-5 few TRBV28 ASIPLWGRGNQPQH
TRBJ2-5 few TRBV6-5 ASSYGRQGQKETQY
TRBJ2-5 few TRBV20-1 SAHFQETQY
TRBJ1-4 many TRBV20-1 SARVPPDRDREKLF
TRBJ2-1 many TRBV20-1 SARDEQF
TRBJ2-1 . TRBV2 ASREYRDSAYNEQF
TRBJ2-7 few TRBV20-1 SAIQQGAGYEQY
TRBJ2-1 few TRBV3-1 ASSQDVAMNEQF
TRBJ2-3 . TRBV7-3 ASSLRSKGRSDTQY
TRBJ1-2 . TRBV14 ASRPAGASYGYT
TRBJ2-1 . TRBV7-9 AGALTGANEQF
TRBJ2-5 . TRBV20-1 SVSWTPQETQY
TRBJ2-4 many TRBV12-3/TRBV12-4 ASTLGQAKNIQY
TRBJ1-4 few TRBV7-9 ASSLTVSNEKLF
TRBJ1-2 . TRBV20-1 SAHSGTGYYGYT
TRBJ1-1 . TRBV4-2 ARGWGGRGLGNTEAF
TRBJ1-1 many TRBV29-1 SVLSGSEAF
TRBJ2-7 many TRBV20-1 SAPGTGGDEQY
TRBJ2-3 . TRBV7-2 ASSSGLAGRTDTQY